The present T cell receptor (beta chain) was sequenced within a study of T cell repertoires and HLA-DP antigens. Study summary: Alloreactive CD4+ T cells targeted HLA-DP on transduced HeLa. Average DNA input: roughly 0.2 ug for CD137+CD4+ sorts, 950 to 1,500 ng pre-culture.

Only in-frame clones appear in the TCRdb table, and some are missing; sequencing was by immunoSEQ multiplex PCR. Among 75,000 to 90,000 clones listed, approximately 86% were seen once. Overall study findings and caveats: Sorted CD137+ clonality was about 0.4 for both alloantigens, versus about 0.042 pre-culture. Naive and memory CD4+ repertoires were not analysed separately.

The trim removed 5 bases at V and 3 bases at J, leaving 18 bases unmatched. CDR1 and CDR2 (germline): MNHEY, SMNVEV (reference sequence). This CDR3 spans 19 amino acids. As regards this clone: Its antigen is not identified.

V and J are TRBV27 and TRBJ2-2; 7 bases agree with TRBD2. The TCR originated in a middle-aged man in good health and CMV-seronegative. Sequenced: CD4+ T cells from PBMCs. The DNA of the CDR3 is TGTGCCAGCAGTCCCTCTGGGGAGGGAGGAGTTTATGACACCGGGGAGCTGTTTTTT. Protein sequence: CASSPSGEGGVYDTGELFF.